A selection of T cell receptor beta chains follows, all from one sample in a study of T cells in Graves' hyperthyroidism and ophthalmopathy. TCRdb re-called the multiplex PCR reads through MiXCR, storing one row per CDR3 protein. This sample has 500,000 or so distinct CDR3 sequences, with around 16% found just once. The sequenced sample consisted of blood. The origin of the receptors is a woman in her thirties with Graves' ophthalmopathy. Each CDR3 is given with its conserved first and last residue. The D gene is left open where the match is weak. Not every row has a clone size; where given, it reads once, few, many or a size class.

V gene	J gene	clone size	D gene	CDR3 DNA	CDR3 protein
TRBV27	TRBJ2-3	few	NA	TGTGCCAGCAGTTACGAGGGATCGGAGAGACGGACAGATACGCAGTATTTT	CASSYEGSERRTDTQYF
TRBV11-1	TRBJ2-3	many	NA	TGTGCCAGCAGCTTAGTCCAGTCTAGCACAGATACGCAGTATTTT	CASSLVQSSTDTQYF
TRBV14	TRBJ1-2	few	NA	TGTGCCAGCAGCCAAGATCTTTTTGGGGTAGGCTACACCTTC	CASSQDLFGVGYTF
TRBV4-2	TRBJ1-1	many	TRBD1	TGTGCCAGCAGCCGAGACAGGGGGCAAGACACTGAAGCTTTCTTT	CASSRDRGQDTEAFF
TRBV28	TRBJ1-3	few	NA	TGTGCCAGCAGCCGTCCCCGGAGAAACACCATATATTTT	CASSRPRRNTIYF
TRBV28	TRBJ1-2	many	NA	TGTGCCAGCAGTTTATTTTCAGCTCCTGGGCCTTATGGCTACACCTTC	CASSLFSAPGPYGYTF
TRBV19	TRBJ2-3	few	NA	TGTGCCAGTAGGGCGGTGCAGGGGATTACGCAGTATTTT	CASRAVQGITQYF
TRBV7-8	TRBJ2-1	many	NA	TGTGCCAGCAGCCAAACATACAATGAGCAGTTCTTC	CASSQTYNEQFF
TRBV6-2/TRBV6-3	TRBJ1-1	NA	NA	TGTGCCAGCAGTTACTCCCGGAACACTGAAGCTTTCTTT	CASSYSRNTEAFF
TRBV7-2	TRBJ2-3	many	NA	TGTGCCAGCAGCTTAGAGGGGAGCAGAACGCAGTATTTT	CASSLEGSRTQYF
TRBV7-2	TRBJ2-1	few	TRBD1	TGTGCCAGTACTCGGGACAGGGCAGGTTACAATGAGCAGTTCTTC	CASTRDRAGYNEQFF
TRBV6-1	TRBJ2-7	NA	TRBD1	TGTGCCAGCATGGTCGGACAGGGTGTAGGCGAGCAGTACTTC	CASMVGQGVGEQYF
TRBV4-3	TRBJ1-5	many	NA	TGCGCCAGCAGCCAAGATTCGGGGGGCCGGCAGCCCCAGCATTTT	CASSQDSGGRQPQHF
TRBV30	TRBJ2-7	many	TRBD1	TGTGCCTGGAGTGCCGGGACAGGGATTTACGAGCAGTACTTC	CAWSAGTGIYEQYF
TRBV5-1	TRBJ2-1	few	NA	TGCGCCAGCCCACTTTTGCAAGCGGAAATCAATGAGCAGTTCTTC	CASPLLQAEINEQFF
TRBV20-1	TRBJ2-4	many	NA	TGCAGTGCTAGAGGGCTTGACGGGGACATTCAGTACTTC	CSARGLDGDIQYF
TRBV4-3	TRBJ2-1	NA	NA	TGCGCCAGCAGCCAAGGGCGGAGCACCTACAATGAGCAGTTCTTC	CASSQGRSTYNEQFF
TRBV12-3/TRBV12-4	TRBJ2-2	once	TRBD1	TGTGCCAGCAGTTTGACAGGGGAAACCGGGGAGCTGGTTTTT	CASSLTGETGELVF
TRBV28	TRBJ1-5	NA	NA	TGTGCCAGCAGTCCGTCAGGGATTTCCCCCCCGCCCCAGCATTTT	CASSPSGISPPPQHF
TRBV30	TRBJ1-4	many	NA	TGTGCCTGGAGCAGGTCGGGGAATGAAAAACTGTTTTTT	CAWSRSGNEKLFF